These 20 T cell receptor beta chains came from one sample sequenced in a study of blood T cell repertoires in COVID-19. TCRdb's table, derived via immunoSEQ multiplex PCR, lists solely in-frame clones and lacks some. The sample yields fewer than 50,000 clones, about 84% seen once. What was sequenced was peripheral blood. The receptors come from a human donor in a cohort sampled during active COVID-19.

This clone occurred once. The chain combines TRBV7-8 with TRBJ1-6; TRBD1 matches 8 bases. There are 15 residues in the CDR3. Germline CDR1 reads SGHVS; CDR2 reads FQNEAQ. V lost 5 bases, J lost 7 bases, and 7 bases stayed unmatched. The chain's CDR3 is CASSPGQGRNSPLHF. CDR3 DNA sequence: TGTGCCAGCAGCCCAGGACAGGGTCGGAATTCACCCCTCCACTTT.

The chain uses TRBV5-1 and TRBJ2-7; TRBD1 matches 9 bases. This CDR3 comprises 15 residues. V lost 0 bases, J lost 0 bases, and 1 base stayed unmatched. The germline V gene encodes CDR1 SGHRS and CDR2 YFSETQ. The CDR3 spells CASSLAQGASYEQYF. The CDR3, as DNA: TGCGCCAGCAGCTTGGCACAGGGGGCCTCCTACGAGCAGTACTTC. Filled out from reference TRBV5-1 and TRBJ2-7, the complete variable domain reads KAGVTQTPRYLIKTRGQQVTLSCSPISGHRSVSWYQQTPGQGLQFLFEYFSETQRNKGNFPGRFSGRQFSNSRSEMNVSTLELGDSALYLCASSLAQGASYEQYFGPGTRLTVT.

This chain uses TRBV6-4 with TRBJ2-6; tentative D call: TRBD2 (5 bases). Germline V lookup: CDR1 MRHNA, CDR2 SNTAGT. Trimming removed 0 bases at V and 2 bases at J, with 8 bases between. The CDR3 contains 16 residues. The CDR3 spells CASSDSRATGANVLTF. The CDR3, as DNA: TGTGCCAGCAGTGACTCGAGGGCAACTGGGGCCAACGTCCTGACTTTC.

The chain links TRBV9 to TRBJ2-7; TRBD1 matches at 9 bases. With 1 base clipped from V and 6 bases from J, the junction kept 5 bases outside the gene matches. From germline, CDR1 is SGDLS and CDR2 YYNGEE. This CDR3 contains 14 residues. CDR3 amino acids: CASSVQGQGAEQYF. The CDR3 DNA follows: TGTGCCAGCAGCGTACAGGGACAGGGCGCCGAGCAGTACTTC.

DNA for the CDR3: TGTGCCAGCACCTATGAGGCAGGGGGAACGTACGAGCAGTACTTC. Translation gives CASTYEAGGTYEQYF. J is TRBJ2-7 and V is TRBV5-5; 7 bases line up with TRBD1. The CDR3 covers 15 residues. V lost 6 bases and J lost 4; bases outside the gene matches: 13. Germline V lookup: CDR1 SGHKS, CDR2 YYEKEE (reference sequence).

The V call is TRBV7-9, the J call TRBJ2-3; D may be TRBD2 (7 bases). Per germline, CDR1 SEHNR and CDR2 FQNEAQ (reference sequence). The CDR3 sequence is 16 residues long. V was cut by 5 bases and J by 2 bases, with 17 bases left in between. The CDR3 sequence is CASSPPGGRFTDTQYF. CDR3 DNA: TGTGCCAGCAGCCCCCCCGGGGGGCGCTTCACAGATACGCAGTATTTT.

This chain connects TRBV7-3 to TRBJ2-2; TRBD1 aligns across 7 bases. The CDR3 length is 15 residues. The J segment lost 4 bases and the V segment lost 2 bases, leaving 4 bases of the junction unmatched. Germline CDR1 is SGHTA and CDR2 is FQGTGA. The CDR3 reads CASSLLTGSTGELFF. The CDR3 DNA follows: TGTGCCAGCAGCTTACTGACAGGGAGCACCGGGGAGCTGTTTTTT.

The chain couples TRBV5-1 to TRBJ1-1; 7 bases map to TRBD1. There are 20 residues in the CDR3. CDR1 is SGHRS and CDR2 is YFSETQ in the germline V gene. Germline trimming cut 0 bases from V and 0 bases from J; bases unmatched to any gene: 17. CDR3 nucleotide sequence: TGCGCCAGCAGCTTGGCCGGGTCCGGGACAGTGACCGGAATGAACACTGAAGCTTTCTTT. It translates to CASSLAGSGTVTGMNTEAFF.

This clone came up once. The chain recombines TRBV5-1 with TRBJ2-4, with D perhaps matching TRBD1 (6 bases). The V and J ends lost 2 bases and 8 bases respectively, with 8 bases between them. The CDR3 spans 12 residues. From germline, CDR1 is SGHRS and CDR2 YFSETQ. The CDR3 region has the DNA TGCGCCAGCAGCTTCAGGGGAGACATTCAGTACTTC. It is translated as CASSFRGDIQYF.

This rearrangement joins TRBV5-1 to TRBJ2-7; 9 nucleotides align to TRBD2. The length of the CDR3 is 15 residues. Per germline, CDR1 SGHRS and CDR2 YFSETQ. V lost 4 bases and J lost 5; bases outside the gene matches: 10. The DNA for the CDR3 is TGCGCCAGCAGCACCACGCGGGGGGGCGGGGACGAGCAGTACTTC. Amino acids: CASSTTRGGGDEQYF.

With respect to this clone: This specimen includes other DNA sequences encoding the same CDR3. The chain employs TRBV4-2 and TRBJ2-5; 9 nucleotides match TRBD2. The CDR3 spans 19 residues. CDR1 is LGHNA, CDR2 YNFKEQ, per germline. The V gene end was trimmed by 4 bases and the J gene end by 5 bases; junction bases not matched to a gene: 20. As DNA, the CDR3 is TGTGCCAGCAGCCGAAAGCGATCGGGGGAAGCGGGGGGTATGGAGACCCAGTACTTC. It specifies CASSRKRSGEAGGMETQYF.

The chain joins TRBV4-1 to TRBJ2-5; a possible D gene is TRBD1 (6 bases). Trimming took 1 base from V and 5 from J, leaving 14 bases between them. Germline V gives CDR1 MGHRA, CDR2 YSYEKL. CDR3 size: 15 residues. CDR3 sequence: CASSQVTGPRETQYF. DNA for the CDR3: TGCGCCAGCAGCCAAGTTACAGGGCCTCGGGAGACCCAGTACTTC.

This chain joins TRBV20-1 and TRBJ2-3; D is unresolved. Trimming took 7 bases from V and 3 from J, leaving 8 bases between them. The CDR3 runs to 11 residues. Germline V CDR1 and CDR2: DFQATT, SNEGSKA (reference sequence). DNA for the CDR3: TGCAGTGTATACGGGACAGATACGCAGTATTTT. It encodes CSVYGTDTQYF.

The V gene is TRBV6-5, the J gene TRBJ2-7; 10 bases are shared with TRBD2. V shed 6 bases and J 5 bases; nucleotides not matched to a gene: 7. The CDR3 covers 14 residues. Germline V gene data show CDR1 as MNHEY and CDR2 as SVGAGI. The CDR3 is CASRGPSGSHEQYF. The CDR3 bases are TGTGCCAGCAGGGGACCTAGCGGGAGTCACGAGCAGTACTTC.

This clone was seen at least ten times. V gene TRBV7-9 combines with J gene TRBJ2-2, with no clear D. Per the germline V gene, CDR1 is SEHNR and CDR2 is FQNEAQ (reference sequence). This CDR3 has 14 amino acids. The ends were cut back, 3 bases at V and 7 bases at J, with 12 bases in the middle. CDR3 sequence: CASSFVATGGELFF. The CDR3 coding sequence is TGTGCCAGCAGCTTTGTTGCTACTGGCGGGGAGCTGTTTTTT.

Comments on this clone: Other nucleotide sequences in the sample specify the same CDR3. The chain employs TRBV27 and TRBJ2-7, with 8 nucleotides matching TRBD2. This CDR3 region has 13 residues. V was clipped by 5 bases and J by 3 bases; unmatched bases: 3. CDR1 is MNHEY, CDR2 SMNVEV, per germline (reference sequence). This chain's CDR3 is CASSLAGSYEQYF. CDR3 nucleotide sequence: TGTGCCAGCAGTCTAGCGGGTAGCTACGAGCAGTACTTC.

The CDR3 loop reads CASSIQGHGELFF. CDR3 in DNA: TGTGCCAGTAGTATACAGGGTCACGGGGAGCTGTTTTTT. The rearrangement uses TRBV19 and TRBJ2-2, with TRBD1 as a possible D gene (5 bases). The CDR3 length is 13 residues. CDR1 is LNHDA, CDR2 SQIVND, per germline (reference sequence). The ends were cut back, 2 bases at V and 7 bases at J, with 8 bases in the middle.

The CDR3, as DNA: TGTGCCAGCAGTTCCTGGGACAGACAAGAGACCCAGTACTTC. Protein: CASSSWDRQETQYF. The rearrangement joins TRBV6-5 to TRBJ2-5; 7 bases align to TRBD1. The CDR3 runs to 14 residues. The V gene end was trimmed by 4 bases and the J gene end by 2 bases; junction bases not matched to a gene: 4. From germline, CDR1 is MNHEY and CDR2 SVGAGI.

This chain connects TRBV27 to TRBJ2-1, with D unresolved. CDR1 and CDR2 (germline): MNHEY, SMNVEV (reference sequence). Deletions cut 0 bases from V and 3 bases from J, with 9 bases between. This CDR3 is 15 amino acids long. CDR3 loop: CASSLSHQNYNEQFF. The DNA for the CDR3 is TGTGCCAGCAGTTTATCCCACCAGAACTACAATGAGCAGTTCTTC.

V and J are TRBV5-1 and TRBJ1-1; D is unclear. This CDR3 has 14 residues. Trimming took off 2 bases at V and 1 base at J, with 9 bases between the two ends. From germline, CDR1 is SGHRS and CDR2 YFSETQ. This CDR3 reads CASSFYNSNTEAFF. The CDR3 nucleotides are TGCGCCAGCAGCTTTTATAACTCGAACACTGAAGCTTTCTTT.